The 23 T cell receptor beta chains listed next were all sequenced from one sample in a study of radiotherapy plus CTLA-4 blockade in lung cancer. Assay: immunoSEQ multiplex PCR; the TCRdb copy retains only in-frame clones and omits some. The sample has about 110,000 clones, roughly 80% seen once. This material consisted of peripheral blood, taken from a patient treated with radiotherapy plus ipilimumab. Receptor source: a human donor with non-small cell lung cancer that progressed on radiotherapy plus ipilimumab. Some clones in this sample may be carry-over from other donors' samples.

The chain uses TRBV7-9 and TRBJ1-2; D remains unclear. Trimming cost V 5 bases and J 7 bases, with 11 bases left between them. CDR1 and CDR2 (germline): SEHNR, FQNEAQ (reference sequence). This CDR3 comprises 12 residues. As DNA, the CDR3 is TGTGCCAGCAGCCGGCCCACTCGTGGCTACACCTTC. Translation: CASSRPTRGYTF.

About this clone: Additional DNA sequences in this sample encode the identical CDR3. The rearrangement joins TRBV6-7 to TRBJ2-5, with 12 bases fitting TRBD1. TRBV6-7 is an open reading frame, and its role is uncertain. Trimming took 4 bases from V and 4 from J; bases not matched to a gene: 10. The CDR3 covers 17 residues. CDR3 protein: CASSSRPGQGAGETQYF. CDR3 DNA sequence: TGTGCCAGCAGTTCACGCCCGGGACAGGGGGCAGGAGAGACCCAGTACTTC.

The CDR3 sequence is CAWATGTNTGELFF. CDR3 DNA: TGTGCCTGGGCTACCGGGACCAACACCGGGGAGCTGTTTTTT. This chain joins TRBV30 and TRBJ2-2; D might be TRBD1 or TRBD2, each matching 5 bases. Germline V gene sequence: CDR1 GTSNPN, CDR2 SVGIG (reference sequence). Trimming removed 5 bases at V and 2 bases at J, with 12 bases between. The CDR3 loop spans 14 amino acids. The full variable domain, in which reference TRBV30 and TRBJ2-2 provide the parts outside the CDR3, is SQTIHQWPATLVQPVGSPLSLECTVEGTSNPNLYWYRQAAGRGLQLLFYSVGIGQISSEVPQNLSASRPQDRQFILSSKKLLLSDSGFYLCAWATGTNTGELFFGEGSRLTVL.

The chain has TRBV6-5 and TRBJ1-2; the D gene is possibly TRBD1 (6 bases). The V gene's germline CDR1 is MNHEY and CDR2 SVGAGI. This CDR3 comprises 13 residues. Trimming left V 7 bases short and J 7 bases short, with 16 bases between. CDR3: CASTYAGAGGYTF. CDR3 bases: TGTGCCAGCACCTACGCGGGGGCAGGTGGCTACACCTTC.

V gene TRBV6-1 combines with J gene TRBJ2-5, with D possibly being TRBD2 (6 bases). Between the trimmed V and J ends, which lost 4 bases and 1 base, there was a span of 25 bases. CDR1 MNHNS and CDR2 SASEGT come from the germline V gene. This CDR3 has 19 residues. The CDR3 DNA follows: TGTGCCAGCAGTGGAGGGTCATTGCAGGCGGGGATGAGCCAAGAGACCCAGTACTTC. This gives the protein CASSGGSLQAGMSQETQYF.

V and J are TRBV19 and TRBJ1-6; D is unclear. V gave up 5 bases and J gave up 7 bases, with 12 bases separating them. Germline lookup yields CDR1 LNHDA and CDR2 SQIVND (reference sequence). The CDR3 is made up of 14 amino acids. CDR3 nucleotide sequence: TGTGCCAGTAGTCGAGTATGGGAGAATTCACCCCTCCACTTT. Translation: CASSRVWENSPLHF.

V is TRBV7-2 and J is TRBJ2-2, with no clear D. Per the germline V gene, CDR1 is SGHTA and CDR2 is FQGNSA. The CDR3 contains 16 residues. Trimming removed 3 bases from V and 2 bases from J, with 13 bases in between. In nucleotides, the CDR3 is TGTGCCAGCAGCTTTAATTCGCCCGGAAACACCGGGGAGCTGTTTTTT. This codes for CASSFNSPGNTGELFF.

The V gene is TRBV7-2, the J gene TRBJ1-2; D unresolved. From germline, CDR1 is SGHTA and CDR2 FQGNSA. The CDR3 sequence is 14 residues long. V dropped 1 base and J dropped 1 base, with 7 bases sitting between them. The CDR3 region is CASSLEGYNYGYTF. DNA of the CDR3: TGTGCCAGCAGCTTAGAAGGATATAACTATGGCTACACCTTC.

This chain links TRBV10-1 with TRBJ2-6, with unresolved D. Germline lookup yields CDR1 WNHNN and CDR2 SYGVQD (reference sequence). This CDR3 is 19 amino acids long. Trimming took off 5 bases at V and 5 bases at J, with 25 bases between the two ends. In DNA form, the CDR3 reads TGCGCCAGCAGTTACGTTATAAGATCGCACAAAAGTCGGGCCAACGTCCTGACTTTC. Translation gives CASSYVIRSHKSRANVLTF.

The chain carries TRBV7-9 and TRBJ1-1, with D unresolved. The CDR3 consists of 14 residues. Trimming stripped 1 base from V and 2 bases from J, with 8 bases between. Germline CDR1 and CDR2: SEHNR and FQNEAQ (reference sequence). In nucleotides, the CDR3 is TGTGCCAGCAGCTTAGGGGAGGGAAACACTGAAGCTTTCTTT. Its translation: CASSLGEGNTEAFF.

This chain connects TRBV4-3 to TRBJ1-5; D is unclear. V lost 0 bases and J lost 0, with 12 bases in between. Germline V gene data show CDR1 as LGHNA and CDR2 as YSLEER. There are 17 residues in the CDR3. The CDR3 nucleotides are TGCGCCAGCAGCCAAGATTTCGGTTCCGATAGCAATCAGCCCCAGCATTTT. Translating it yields CASSQDFGSDSNQPQHF.

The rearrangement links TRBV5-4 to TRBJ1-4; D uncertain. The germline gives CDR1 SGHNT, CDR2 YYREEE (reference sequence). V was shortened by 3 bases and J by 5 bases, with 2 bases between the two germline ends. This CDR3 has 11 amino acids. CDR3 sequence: CASSWNEKLFF. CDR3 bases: TGTGCCAGCAGCTGGAATGAAAAACTGTTTTTT.

The CDR3 DNA reads as TGCGCCAGCAGCCGAGAGACCAGTGTAGGGGAGGGGCCCCAGCATTTT. It codes for CASSRETSVGEGPQHF. V usage is TRBV4-3 and J usage is TRBJ1-5; possible D gene TRBD1, 5 bases. The V and J ends lost 4 bases and 9 bases respectively, with 22 bases between them. This CDR3 is built from 16 residues. Germline V CDR1 and CDR2: LGHNA, YSLEER.

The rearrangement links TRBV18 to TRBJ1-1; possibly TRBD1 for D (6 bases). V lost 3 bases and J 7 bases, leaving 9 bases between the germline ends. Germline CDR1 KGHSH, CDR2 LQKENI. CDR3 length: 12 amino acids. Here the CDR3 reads CASSPRTDEAFF. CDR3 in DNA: TGTGCCAGCTCACCGAGGACAGATGAAGCTTTCTTT.

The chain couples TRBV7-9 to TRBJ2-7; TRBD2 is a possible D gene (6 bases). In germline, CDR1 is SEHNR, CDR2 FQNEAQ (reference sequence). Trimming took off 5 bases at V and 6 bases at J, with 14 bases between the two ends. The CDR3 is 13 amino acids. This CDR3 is CASSRDSTGEQYF. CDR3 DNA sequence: TGTGCCAGCAGCCGGGACTCTACGGGCGAGCAGTACTTC.

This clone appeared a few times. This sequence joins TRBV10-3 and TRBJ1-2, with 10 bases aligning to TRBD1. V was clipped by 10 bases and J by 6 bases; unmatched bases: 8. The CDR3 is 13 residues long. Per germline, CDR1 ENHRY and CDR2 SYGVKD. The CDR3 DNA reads TGTGCCACCAGGGACAGGGGTGAAGATGGCTACACCTTC. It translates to CATRDRGEDGYTF.

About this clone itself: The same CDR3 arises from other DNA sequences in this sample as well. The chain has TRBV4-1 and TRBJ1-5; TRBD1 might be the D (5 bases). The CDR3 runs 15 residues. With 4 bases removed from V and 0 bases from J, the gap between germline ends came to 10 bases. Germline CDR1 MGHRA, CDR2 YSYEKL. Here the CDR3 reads CASSLRDHSNQPQHF. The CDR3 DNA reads TGCGCCAGCAGCCTACGGGACCATAGCAATCAGCCCCAGCATTTT.

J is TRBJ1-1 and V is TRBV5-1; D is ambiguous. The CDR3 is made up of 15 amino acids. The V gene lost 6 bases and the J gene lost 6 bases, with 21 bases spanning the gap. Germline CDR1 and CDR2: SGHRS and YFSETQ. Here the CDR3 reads CASTPTPGILAEAFF. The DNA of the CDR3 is TGCGCCAGCACCCCCACACCGGGAATTTTAGCTGAAGCTTTCTTT.

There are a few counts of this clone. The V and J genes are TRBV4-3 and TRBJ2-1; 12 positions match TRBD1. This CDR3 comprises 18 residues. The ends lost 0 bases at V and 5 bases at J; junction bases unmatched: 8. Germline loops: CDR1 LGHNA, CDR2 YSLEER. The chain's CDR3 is CASSQDGTGGFGNNEQFF. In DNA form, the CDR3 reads TGCGCCAGCAGCCAAGATGGGACAGGGGGCTTTGGGAACAATGAGCAGTTCTTC.

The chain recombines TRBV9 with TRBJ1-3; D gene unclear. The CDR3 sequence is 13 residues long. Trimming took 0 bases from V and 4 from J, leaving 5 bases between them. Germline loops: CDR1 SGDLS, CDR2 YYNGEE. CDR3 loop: CASSVGQGNTIYF. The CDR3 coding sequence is TGTGCCAGCAGCGTAGGCCAAGGAAACACCATATATTTT.

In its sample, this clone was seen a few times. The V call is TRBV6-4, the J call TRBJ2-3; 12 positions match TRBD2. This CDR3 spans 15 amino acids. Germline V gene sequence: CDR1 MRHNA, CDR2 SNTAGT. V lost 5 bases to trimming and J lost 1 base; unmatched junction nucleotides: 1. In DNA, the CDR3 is TGTGCCAGCAGTCGGACTAGCGGGGGCACAGATACGCAGTATTTT. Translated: CASSRTSGGTDTQYF.

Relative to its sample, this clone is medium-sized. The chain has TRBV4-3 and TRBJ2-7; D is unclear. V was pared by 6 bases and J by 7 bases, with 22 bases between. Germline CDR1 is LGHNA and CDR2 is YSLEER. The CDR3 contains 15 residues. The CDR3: CASSPTSARLGEQYF. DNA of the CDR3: TGCGCCAGCAGTCCAACTTCGGCGCGGTTGGGGGAGCAGTACTTC.

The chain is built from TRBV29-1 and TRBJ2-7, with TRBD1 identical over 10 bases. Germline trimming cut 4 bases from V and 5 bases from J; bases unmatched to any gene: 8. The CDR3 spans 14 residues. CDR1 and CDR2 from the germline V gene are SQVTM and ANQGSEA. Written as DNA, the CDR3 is TGCAGCGTTGCACGGGGACAGGGGAGGAACGAGCAGTACTTC. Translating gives CSVARGQGRNEQYF.